These T cell receptor beta chains were read from a single sample in a study of OX40 agonist ivuxolimab in advanced cancers. Method: immunoSEQ multiplex PCR; TCRdb's copy keeps in-frame clones and lacks some. Here the sample spans around 70,000 clones, around 87% being singletons. Material: CD4+ or CD8+ T cells sorted from blood, obtained in a trial of the OX40 agonist ivuxolimab. The receptors were gathered from an adult with an advanced solid tumor such as melanoma, head and neck, liver or kidney cancer. Each CDR3 is given with its conserved first and last residue. The order of the fields is J gene, CDR3 length, D gene, V gene, clone size, CDR3 DNA, CDR3 protein. D genes are given only for firm matches. Not every row has a clone size; where given, it reads once, few, many or a size class.

TRBJ2-1 15 NA TRBV5-1 NA TGCGCCAGCAGCTTTTCCGGAAGATCCTACAATGAGCAGTTCTTC CASSFSGRSYNEQFF
TRBJ2-7 14 NA TRBV19 NA TGTGCCAGTAGTACCCCAGGACAGTTCTACGAGCAGTACTTC CASSTPGQFYEQYF
TRBJ1-3 13 NA TRBV28 once TGTGCCAGCATAAGGAGTTCTGGAAACACCATATATTTT CASIRSSGNTIYF
TRBJ1-3 16 NA TRBV11-2 NA TGTGCCAGCAGCTTAGTCGTTTCCAGCCCCGGAAACACCATATATTTT CASSLVVSSPGNTIYF
TRBJ1-1 10 NA TRBV21-1 few TGTGCCACCCAATTCACTGAAGCTTTCTTT CATQFTEAFF
TRBJ2-2 15 NA TRBV2 NA TGTGCCAGCAGTGAAGCGGGGCAGTCCACCGGGGAGCTGTTTTTT CASSEAGQSTGELFF
TRBJ1-5 19 NA TRBV28 NA TGTGCCAGCAGTCTTCCGAGCACACGGTACGTCGCCGTTAATCAGCCCCAGCATTTT CASSLPSTRYVAVNQPQHF
TRBJ2-1 14 TRBD2 TRBV2 NA TGTGCCACCAGTTTCCAGCGGGAGGGTAATGAGCAGTTCTTC CATSFQREGNEQFF
TRBJ1-3 17 NA TRBV28 NA TGTGCCAGCAGTACCAACTCGGGGCGAAGCTCTGGAAACACCATATATTTT CASSTNSGRSSGNTIYF
TRBJ1-5 16 NA TRBV4-3 NA TGCGCCAGCAGCCAAGATCGGGGGGCGGGGATCGTCCCCCAGCATTTT CASSQDRGAGIVPQHF
TRBJ1-5 13 NA TRBV30 few TGTGCCTCGACTGGGGTAGACAATCAGCCCCAGCATTTT CASTGVDNQPQHF
TRBJ2-1 15 TRBD2 TRBV7-2 NA TGTGCCAGCAGCTTAGCCCTAGCGGGTTACAATGAGCAGTTCTTC CASSLALAGYNEQFF
TRBJ2-2 15 NA TRBV5-1 few TGCGCCAGCAGCTTGGTGGGGCAGGGCACCGGGGAGCTGTTTTTT CASSLVGQGTGELFF
TRBJ2-3 17 TRBD1 TRBV10-3 NA TGTGCCATCAGATTAACTTTGGGACAGGGTTTAACAGATACGCAGTATTTT CAIRLTLGQGLTDTQYF
TRBJ2-3 18 TRBD2 TRBV4-2 NA TGTGCCAGCAGCCAACAACTCCCGGCGGGGGGAAGCACAGATACGCAGTATTTT CASSQQLPAGGSTDTQYF
TRBJ1-2 15 NA TRBV12-5 NA TGTGCTAGTGGTTTGGGGGACTCATCCGCCTATGGCTACACCTTC CASGLGDSSAYGYTF
TRBJ1-1 15 NA TRBV2 few TGTGCCAGCAGGGTTGGGGTTATCTCGTTTGCTGAAGCTTTCTTT CASRVGVISFAEAFF
TRBJ2-3 14 NA TRBV7-3 NA TGTGCCAGCAGCAAAGGAGGGGGCACAGATACGCAGTATTTT CASSKGGGTDTQYF
TRBJ1-5 13 NA TRBV18 NA TGTGCCAGCTCACCGATCTGGAATCAGCCCCAGCATTTT CASSPIWNQPQHF
TRBJ1-2 14 TRBD1 TRBV5-1 once TGCGCCAGCACCGAAGGGGACAGGGCCAATGGCTACACCTTC CASTEGDRANGYTF
TRBJ2-5 15 TRBD1 TRBV7-6 NA TGTGCCAGCAGCTTAGATGGCAGCAGGGGGGAGACCCAGTACTTC CASSLDGSRGETQYF
TRBJ2-2 16 NA TRBV18 NA TGTGCCAGCTCACCACTACAGGGTTCGAACACCGGGGAGCTGTTTTTT CASSPLQGSNTGELFF
TRBJ2-2 15 NA TRBV5-1 NA TGCGCCAGCAGCCCCACCTGGGATAACACCGGGGAGCTGTTTTTT CASSPTWDNTGELFF
TRBJ2-7 15 TRBD2 TRBV4-1 NA TGCGCCAGCAGCCCGACTAGCGGGAGGGCCTTCGAGCAGTACTTC CASSPTSGRAFEQYF
TRBJ2-3 16 TRBD2 TRBV27 NA TGTGCCAGCAGTTCTCCTAGCGGGAGATGGACAGATACGCAGTATTTT CASSSPSGRWTDTQYF
TRBJ2-7 17 TRBD1 TRBV27 NA TGTGCCAGCAGTTCTGCGGGACAGGGCCCTCGACCCTACGAGCAGTACTTC CASSSAGQGPRPYEQYF
TRBJ2-7 18 TRBD2 TRBV4-2 NA TGTGCCAGCAGCCAAGTCCCTAGCGGAAACCTCCCCAACAGCGAGCAGTACTTC CASSQVPSGNLPNSEQYF